This T cell receptor (beta chain) was profiled in a study of a mutant IDH1 vaccine in newly diagnosed glioma. As for the study in general: Patients were pretreated with radiotherapy, temozolomide, or both, mostly both.

V gave up 0 bases and J gave up 3 bases; unmatched junction bases: 6. From germline, CDR1 is SGHDT and CDR2 YYEEEE. The CDR3 length is 17 residues. Study-level points and caveats: The authors found pseudoprogression apparently unrelated to changes in top peripheral T cell clonotypes.

As to this clone: Its specificity is not known.

Regarding time point: week 23, last vaccination. The investigators gave 300 ug of mutant IDH1 20-mer peptide in each vaccine dose, together with topical imiquimod. Here immunoSEQ multiplex PCR was the method, and the copy in TCRdb shows in-frame clones only, minus some. The sample gives tens of thousands of clones, approximately 89% of which show up once; approximately 0.8% is in the top ten. The clonotype was recovered from a woman between 45 and 65 years old with glioma. The V call is TRBV5-6, the J call TRBJ2-1; 10 nucleotides line up with TRBD1. The specimen was PBMCs, collected from a glioma patient whose treatment included an IDH1 peptide vaccine. The CDR3 DNA reads as TGTGCCAGCAGCTTGGAAACCGGGACAGGGGTCTACAATGAGCAGTTCTTC. As protein: CASSLETGTGVYNEQFF.